What follows are 9 T cell receptor beta chains derived from one specimen sequenced in a study of radiation and T cells in renal cell carcinoma (dated by TCRdb to about 2020). Library preparation employed the immunoSEQ multiplex PCR assay. As stored in TCRdb, this immuneACCESS dataset retains in-frame rearrangements with V and J assigned. A fraction of the clones does not appear; measured against another copy, unresolved V genes explain less than half of the discrepancy, and the remainder lacks a known reason. The sample table lists more than 15,000 clones, around 55% of them with a count of one. The ten largest clones add up to 12% of the sample. Read against the paper, the sample's time point label means: tumor resected at nephrectomy. Explained via the paper, the treatment or condition label denotes: 15 Gy SBRT to primary tumor, nephrectomy 4 weeks later. Sequenced here: tumor tissue, sampled from a patient whose treatment included radiotherapy and nephrectomy. Receptors originate from a man in his fifties with renal cell carcinoma.

The gene calls are TRBV6-1 and TRBJ2-1, with a weak D call TRBD2 (6 bases). Trimming took 3 bases from V and 5 from J, leaving 17 bases between them. The CDR3 length is 16 residues. Germline V CDR1 and CDR2: MNHNS, SASEGT. The CDR3 is CASSEYGLPNDNEQFF. DNA of the CDR3: TGTGCCAGCAGTGAGTACGGACTACCCAATGACAATGAGCAGTTCTTC.

The chain couples TRBV6-5 to TRBJ2-4; D gene uncertain. There are 15 residues in the CDR3. V lost 6 bases, J lost 0 bases, and 12 bases lay in between. Germline loops: CDR1 MNHEY, CDR2 SVGAGI. CDR3 residues: CASSSGGLAKNIQYF. The CDR3 coding sequence is TGTGCCAGCAGCTCCGGTGGGCTAGCCAAAAACATTCAGTACTTC.

The J gene is TRBJ1-2, the V gene TRBV5-1; 9 bases are a match to TRBD1. Germline V CDR1 and CDR2: SGHRS, YFSETQ. V was pared by 4 bases and J by 0 bases, with 13 bases of the junction left unmatched. CDR3 length: 18 amino acids. The CDR3 is CASSRRNRGLISNYGYTF. The DNA of the CDR3 is TGCGCCAGCAGCCGGAGGAACAGGGGGCTGATCTCTAACTATGGCTACACCTTC.

This chain uses TRBV2 with TRBJ2-5; D could derive from TRBD1 or TRBD2 (7 bases each). The V end lost 6 bases, the J end lost 4 bases, and 15 bases lay between the germline ends. Germline V gene data show CDR1 as SNHLY and CDR2 as FYNNEI. The CDR3 has 14 amino acids. The CDR3 region is CASRSQGEGETQYF. CDR3 bases: TGTGCCAGCAGGAGTCAGGGGGAGGGAGAGACCCAGTACTTC.

This clone was detected a few times. Additional DNA sequences in this sample encode the identical CDR3. The chain combines TRBV30 with TRBJ2-5; tentatively, D is TRBD2 (7 bases). The germline V gene encodes CDR1 GTSNPN and CDR2 SVGIG (reference sequence). CDR3 length equals 13 residues. The germline V and J ends were trimmed by 2 bases and 2 bases, with 9 bases remaining between them. The chain's CDR3 is CAWSRGGQETQYF. The CDR3 DNA reads TGTGCCTGGAGTAGGGGGGGACAAGAGACCCAGTACTTC.

This clone came up a few times. The chain recombines TRBV6-1 with TRBJ2-7; 9 bases line up with TRBD2. The CDR3 consists of 14 residues. V lost 8 bases to trimming and J lost 2 bases; unmatched junction nucleotides: 7. Germline V gene lookup returns CDR1 MNHNS and CDR2 SASEGT. The CDR3 loop reads CASWGLAGTYEQYF. In DNA form, the CDR3 reads TGTGCCAGCTGGGGGCTAGCGGGGACCTACGAGCAGTACTTC.

J is TRBJ1-5 and V is TRBV6-6; D is ambiguous. Trimming stripped 2 bases from V and 4 bases from J, with 9 bases between. The CDR3 is 14 amino acids. Germline assignment: CDR1 MNHNY and CDR2 SVGAGI (reference sequence). The CDR3 bases are TGTGCCAGCAGTTACGACTGGGCAAATCAGCCCCAGCATTTT. This translates into CASSYDWANQPQHF.

This clone was counted only a few times. V is TRBV5-1 and J is TRBJ2-7, with unresolved D. In germline, CDR1 is SGHRS, CDR2 YFSETQ. CDR3 length: 13 amino acids. The V end lost 1 base, the J end lost 2 bases, and 7 bases lay between the germline ends. CDR3 bases: TGCGCCAGCAGCTTGTGGCAGGCCTACGAGCAGTACTTC. As protein: CASSLWQAYEQYF.

This clone was found a few times. The V gene is TRBV7-6, the J gene TRBJ1-1; D may be TRBD1 (6 bases). This CDR3 is 12 amino acids long. Germline V gene data show CDR1 as SGHVS and CDR2 as FNYEAQ. The V and J ends lost 2 bases and 5 bases respectively, with 6 bases between them. The CDR3 region has the DNA TGTGCCAGCAGCTTAACAGGGACTGAAGCTTTCTTT. Amino acids: CASSLTGTEAFF.